What follows are 3 T cell receptor beta chains derived from one specimen sequenced in a study of technical replicates of blood from a few donors (TCRdb year 2017). The library came from the immunoSEQ multiplex PCR assay. Drawn from immuneACCESS, this table holds only the in-frame rearrangements with V and J called that TCRdb kept. Clones are partly lost; checked studies trace under half to an unresolved V gene and leave the rest unexplained. For this sample the table gives nearly 70,000 clones, of which roughly 92% were detected only once. Around 0.37% of the sample belongs to the ten largest clones. The sequencing sample was made of T cells isolated from PBMCs. The source of these receptors is a human donor in good health.

The chain's CDR3 is CASNPSGRAGNEQFF. The CDR3 DNA follows: TGTGCCAGCAACCCTAGCGGGAGGGCGGGCAATGAGCAGTTCTTC. The chain uses TRBV19 and TRBJ2-1, with 12 bases matching TRBD2. Germline CDR1 reads LNHDA; CDR2 reads SQIVND (reference sequence). The CDR3 runs to 15 residues. Trimming at V came to 9 bases and at J to 6 bases, leaving 9 bases not matched to a gene.

The chain carries TRBV7-2 and TRBJ2-5; D unresolved. Trimming shortened V by 4 bases and J by 3 bases, and 6 bases separated the two germline ends. Looked up from germline, CDR1 is SGHTA and CDR2 is FQGNSA. CDR3 length: 12 amino acids. The DNA for the CDR3 is TGTGCCAGCAGCTCGAGTGAAGAGACCCAGTACTTC. Amino acids: CASSSSEETQYF.

The rearrangement uses TRBV27 and TRBJ1-1; 7 bases map to TRBD1. V shed 4 bases, J shed 6 bases, and the junction held 14 bases outside the gene matches. CDR1 is MNHEY and CDR2 is SMNVEV in the germline V gene (reference sequence). The CDR3 sequence is 16 residues long. The CDR3, as DNA: TGTGCCAGCAGTTCGAACGGACAGGTGGGTGGCGCTGAAGCTTTCTTT. Its protein product is CASSSNGQVGGAEAFF.